A selection of T cell receptor beta chains follows, all from one sample in a study of control samples from healthy donors and cancer patients. Sequencing used immunoSEQ multiplex PCR; TCRdb keeps in-frame clones, though not all of them. This repertoire shows over 100,000 clones, roughly 89% found once; its top ten account for 5.5%. The sequencing input was blood. Receptors originate from a man between 18 and 29 years old in good health. The CDR3 runs from the conserved cysteine through the conserved F or W. The size entry is marked missing in some rows and otherwise reads once, few, many or a size class.

j_call v_call clone_size cdr3_aa
TRBJ2-5 TRBV30 once CAWSIGRGRYQETQYF
TRBJ1-2 TRBV19 once CASRERDTSYGYTF
TRBJ2-7 TRBV5-1 NA CASSRVPGTSDEQYF
TRBJ1-2 TRBV6-5 NA CASSPGQAYGYTF
TRBJ1-4 TRBV6-5 once CASSYSLGEANEKLFF
TRBJ1-1 TRBV4-2 NA CASSRVPISDGWNTEAFF
TRBJ1-6 TRBV6-2/TRBV6-3 NA CASSYSIGDGWEGSYNSPLHF
TRBJ2-7 TRBV4-1 NA CASSQEWGGLYEQYF
TRBJ2-1 TRBV5-1 NA CASSSGLAGEPYNEQFF
TRBJ1-2 TRBV27 NA CASSITGVSYGYTF
TRBJ2-3 TRBV2 once CASSAGDTQYF
TRBJ2-3 TRBV5-4 NA CASSLDPSTSGGDSTDTQYF
TRBJ1-2 TRBV5-4 NA CASSSTSGGNGYTF